Each of the 24 T cell receptor beta chains below was sequenced from the same sample in a study of sequential checkpoint blockade in melanoma. Assay used: immunoSEQ multiplex PCR; TCRdb lists only in-frame clones, some missing. The sample contains around 39,000 clones, roughly 86% of which appear only once. Treatment given: randomized to nivolumab then ipilimumab (arm A) or the reverse (arm B). Here the sequenced sample was CD8+ T cells sorted from blood (inferred from file names), taken from a patient given nivolumab and ipilimumab in sequence. Source of these receptors: a human donor with melanoma.

The chain links TRBV11-2 to TRBJ2-2; 8 nucleotides line up with TRBD2. V dropped 0 bases and J dropped 1; count of bases not matched to a gene: 7. There are 18 residues in the CDR3. Germline-derived CDR1 and CDR2 are SGHAT and FQNNGV. The CDR3 spells CASSLEWALAGNTGELFF. DNA for the CDR3: TGTGCCAGCAGCTTAGAGTGGGCCCTAGCGGGGAACACCGGGGAGCTGTTTTTT.

This sequence joins TRBV19 and TRBJ2-5, with D perhaps matching TRBD1 (5 bases). In germline, CDR1 is LNHDA, CDR2 SQIVND (reference sequence). Deletions cut 5 bases from V and 1 base from J, with 11 bases between. This CDR3 is 14 amino acids long. The CDR3 region is CASSPTALQETQYF. CDR3 DNA sequence: TGTGCCAGTAGTCCGACAGCCCTCCAAGAGACCCAGTACTTC. The full variable domain, completed using reference TRBV19 and TRBJ2-5, is DGGITQSPKYLFRKEGQNVTLSCEQNLNHDAMYWYRQDPGQGLRLIYYSQIVNDFQKGDIAEGYSVSREKKESFPLTVTSAQKNPTAFYLCASSPTALQETQYFGPGTRLLVL.

The chain is built from TRBV5-1 and TRBJ2-3; 10 bases are shared with TRBD1. The J segment lost 2 bases and the V segment lost 0 bases, leaving 3 bases of the junction unmatched. The CDR3 is made up of 16 amino acids. In germline, CDR1 is SGHRS, CDR2 YFSETQ. This CDR3 reads CASSLGDRGPTDTQYF. Written as DNA, the CDR3 is TGCGCCAGCAGCTTGGGCGACAGGGGGCCCACAGATACGCAGTATTTT.

This sequence joins TRBV7-9 and TRBJ2-3; D ambiguous. The CDR3 runs 13 residues. V gave up 5 bases and J gave up 2 bases, with 8 bases separating them. CDR1 and CDR2 (germline): SEHNR, FQNEAQ (reference sequence). The CDR3 DNA reads TGTGCCAGCAGCCCCCCTCTCACAGATACGCAGTATTTT. As protein: CASSPPLTDTQYF.

J is TRBJ1-5 and V is TRBV7-9; D unclear. Germline-derived CDR1 and CDR2 are SEHNR and FQNEAQ (reference sequence). The V end lost 5 bases, the J end lost 6 bases, and 2 bases lay between the germline ends. The CDR3 runs to 10 residues. The CDR3 DNA reads as TGTGCCAGCAGCCTTCAGCCCCAGCATTTT. It encodes CASSLQPQHF.

This sequence joins TRBV28 and TRBJ2-7, with D perhaps TRBD1 (5 bases). This CDR3 comprises 14 residues. CDR1 and CDR2 from the germline V gene are MDHEN and SYDVKM. Trimming took off 8 bases at V and 4 bases at J, with 18 bases between the two ends. The CDR3 DNA sequence: TGTGCCAGCTCCCTGGGGCTAGGTGGATACGAGCAGTACTTC. Translation: CASSLGLGGYEQYF.

The chain joins TRBV7-6 to TRBJ2-5; TRBD1 aligns across 8 bases. Per germline, CDR1 SGHVS and CDR2 FNYEAQ. CDR3 length: 15 amino acids. J gave up 4 bases and V 1 base, and 5 bases lay outside the gene matches. CDR3 loop: CASSLEAGGGETQYF. CDR3 nucleotides: TGTGCCAGCAGCTTAGAGGCAGGGGGCGGAGAGACCCAGTACTTC.

The gene calls are TRBV2 and TRBJ1-5, with 8 bases fitting TRBD1. This CDR3 contains 15 residues. Germline loops: CDR1 SNHLY, CDR2 FYNNEI. Trimming removed 3 bases from V and 2 bases from J; junction bases left unmatched: 3. CDR3 coding DNA: TGTGCCAGCAGTGAGTCGACAGGGGGCAATCAGCCCCAGCATTTT. Its translation is CASSESTGGNQPQHF.

The chain couples TRBV9 to TRBJ2-2; no firm D call. V was shortened by 1 base and J by 1 base, with 5 bases between the two germline ends. In germline, CDR1 is SGDLS, CDR2 YYNGEE. CDR3 size: 14 residues. The DNA for the CDR3 is TGTGCCAGCAGCGTACCTATGAACACCGGGGAGCTGTTTTTT. Translating it yields CASSVPMNTGELFF.

The chain recombines TRBV10-3 with TRBJ1-2; tentatively, D is TRBD1 (6 bases). The CDR3 has 15 residues. Trimming removed 0 bases from V and 13 bases from J, with 21 bases in between. Per germline, CDR1 ENHRY and CDR2 SYGVKD. CDR3 in DNA: TGTGCCATCAGTGAGTCTACAGGGACTAACTTTGACAGCACCTTC. It codes for CAISESTGTNFDSTF.

The chain joins TRBV4-2 to TRBJ2-3, with D hard to call. The CDR3 is 14 residues long. CDR1 is LGHNA, CDR2 YNFKEQ, per germline. The V and J ends lost 2 bases and 6 bases respectively, with 12 bases between them. CDR3 region: CASSQFNSLDTQYF. CDR3 bases: TGTGCCAGCAGCCAATTCAACAGTCTGGATACGCAGTATTTT.

The gene calls are TRBV27 and TRBJ2-1; tentatively, D is TRBD2 (5 bases). V was clipped by 4 bases and J by 2 bases, with 12 bases between them. The CDR3 extends over 15 amino acids. CDR1 and CDR2 (germline): MNHEY, SMNVEV (reference sequence). The CDR3 here is CASSSGRTPYNEQFF. The CDR3 coding sequence is TGTGCCAGCAGTTCCGGACGGACTCCCTACAATGAGCAGTTCTTC.

The CDR3 here is CASSSGQGAYQETQYF. CDR3 in DNA: TGCGCCAGCAGCTCAGGACAGGGGGCCTACCAAGAGACCCAGTACTTC. The chain joins TRBV5-1 to TRBJ2-5; 11 bases agree with TRBD1. The CDR3 is 16 amino acids. Unmatched junction bases numbered 4, after V lost 3 bases and J lost 0 bases. Germline assignment: CDR1 SGHRS and CDR2 YFSETQ. Combining the CDR3 with reference TRBV5-1 and TRBJ2-5 gives the whole variable domain KAGVTQTPRYLIKTRGQQVTLSCSPISGHRSVSWYQQTPGQGLQFLFEYFSETQRNKGNFPGRFSGRQFSNSRSEMNVSTLELGDSALYLCASSSGQGAYQETQYFGPGTRLLVL.

This clone was counted only a few times. The chain recombines TRBV5-1 with TRBJ1-2; possibly TRBD1 for D (5 bases). The CDR3 totals 15 residues. Germline values: CDR1 SGHRS, CDR2 YFSETQ. The V end was cut by 2 bases, the J end by 3 bases, with 14 bases between. CDR3 amino acids: CASSLSDSFDYGYTF. For the CDR3, the DNA is TGCGCCAGCAGCTTATCTGACAGCTTTGACTATGGCTACACCTTC. Variable domain in full (rest from reference TRBV5-1 and TRBJ1-2): KAGVTQTPRYLIKTRGQQVTLSCSPISGHRSVSWYQQTPGQGLQFLFEYFSETQRNKGNFPGRFSGRQFSNSRSEMNVSTLELGDSALYLCASSLSDSFDYGYTFGSGTRLTVV.

This clone was found a few times. The rearrangement links TRBV6-1 to TRBJ1-3; 8 nucleotides match TRBD1. CDR3 size: 15 residues. The V gene end was trimmed by 1 base and the J gene end by 7 bases; junction bases not matched to a gene: 6. Germline assignment: CDR1 MNHNS and CDR2 SASEGT. In nucleotides, the CDR3 is TGTGCCAGCAGTGAAGAAACAGGGGGGGGGAACACCATATATTTT. The encoded protein is CASSEETGGGNTIYF.

The chain joins TRBV4-1 to TRBJ2-5; D unclear. The better agreement between TRBJ2-7 and the DNA end casts doubt on the J call. Germline-derived CDR1 and CDR2 are MGHRA and YSYEKL. The CDR3 length is 14 residues. This CDR3 reads CASSLRESSYEQYF. The CDR3 DNA sequence: TGCGCCAGCAGTCTTAGAGAAAGCTCCTACGAGCAGTACTTC.

The chain has TRBV4-1 and TRBJ2-7; TRBD1 might be the D (5 bases). Germline CDR1 and CDR2: MGHRA and YSYEKL. The germline V and J ends were trimmed by 1 base and 5 bases, with 12 bases remaining between them. The CDR3 length is 14 residues. CDR3 in amino acids: CASSQVQGSHEQYF. The CDR3 region has the DNA TGCGCCAGCAGCCAAGTCCAGGGCAGTCACGAGCAGTACTTC.

The rearrangement links TRBV10-1 to TRBJ1-4, with 9 bases identical to TRBD1. This CDR3 contains 14 residues. Germline CDR1 and CDR2: WNHNN and SYGVQD (reference sequence). V dropped 3 bases and J dropped 8; count of bases not matched to a gene: 4. CDR3: CASSDPGQGEKLFF. DNA of the CDR3: TGCGCCAGCAGTGACCCGGGACAGGGAGAAAAACTGTTTTTT.

The J gene is TRBJ1-2, the V gene TRBV4-1; TRBD1 agrees at 8 bases. J was trimmed by 3 bases and V by 4 bases; bases with no gene match: 4. CDR1 is MGHRA and CDR2 is YSYEKL in the germline V gene. The CDR3 is 14 amino acids. DNA for the CDR3: TGCGCCAGCAGCCCAGGACAGGGTGACTATGGCTACACCTTC. It is translated as CASSPGQGDYGYTF.

The gene calls are TRBV27 and TRBJ1-2; D possibly corresponds to TRBD1 (6 bases). V was trimmed by 0 bases and J by 5 bases, leaving 13 bases between them. From germline, CDR1 is MNHEY and CDR2 SMNVEV (reference sequence). The CDR3 is made up of 15 amino acids. The CDR3 nucleotides read TGTGCCAGCAGTTTATCGAAGCAGGGGTGGTATGGCTACACCTTC. Translation gives CASSLSKQGWYGYTF.

V gene TRBV2 combines with J gene TRBJ2-1; TRBD2 agrees at 9 bases. The CDR3 totals 16 residues. Germline V gives CDR1 SNHLY, CDR2 FYNNEI. V shed 6 bases, J shed 1 base, and the junction held 7 bases outside the gene matches. The CDR3 here is CASREGLAISYNEQFF. DNA of the CDR3: TGTGCCAGCAGGGAGGGACTAGCTATTTCCTACAATGAGCAGTTCTTC.

The J gene is TRBJ1-2, the V gene TRBV6-1; no reliable D call. The CDR3 totals 14 residues. Trimming took off 3 bases at V and 0 bases at J, with 8 bases between the two ends. Germline lookup yields CDR1 MNHNS and CDR2 SASEGT. The CDR3 sequence is CASSDHSPNYGYTF. CDR3 nucleotides: TGTGCCAGCAGTGATCATAGTCCTAACTATGGCTACACCTTC.

The genes are TRBV4-2 and TRBJ2-5, with 10 nucleotides matching TRBD2. The J call is uncertain, as TRBJ2-7 better fits the DNA end. CDR1 and CDR2 from the germline V gene are LGHNA and YNFKEQ. This CDR3 is 17 amino acids long. The CDR3 loop reads CASSPGTEREGWIEQYF. The CDR3, as DNA: TGTGCCAGCAGCCCAGGAACCGAGCGGGAGGGCTGGATCGAGCAGTACTTC.

CDR3 loop: CASSLGNSYGYTF. The CDR3 coding sequence is TGTGCCAGCAGCTTAGGCAACTCCTATGGCTACACCTTC. This sequence joins TRBV7-6 and TRBJ1-2; D remains ambiguous. The V gene's germline CDR1 is SGHVS and CDR2 FNYEAQ. V lost 1 base and J 4 bases, leaving 7 bases between the germline ends. The CDR3 has 13 residues. Filled out from reference TRBV7-6 and TRBJ1-2, the complete variable domain reads GAGVSQSPRYKVTKRGQDVALRCDPISGHVSLYWYRQALGQGPEFLTYFNYEAQQDKSGLPNDRFSAERPEGSISTLTIQRTEQRDSAMYRCASSLGNSYGYTFGSGTRLTVV.